In its sample, the clone carrying this T cell receptor (beta chain) was seen a few times. What it binds is unknown. Its ends do not fully match the called genes, so a read error is possible. This sample is part of a study of beta chain features in type 1 diabetes. Study-wide context: In age, gender and cell yields, patients were similar to healthy donors. Study conclusions and caveats: Within each of all four CD4+ subsets, Type 1 diabetes patients had TCRB CDR3s that were moderately but significantly shorter.

Expressed TCRB transcripts were sequenced because the isolated RNA had all been reverse transcribed beforehand. The study sequenced naive, central memory and regulatory T cell samples to an average of around 3.4 million reads. Libraries were prepared by immunoSEQ multiplex PCR; TCRdb keeps only in-frame clonotypes and omits some of them. The top ten clones hold under 0.55% of a sample with 150,000 to 180,000 clones, around 10% of them seen once. Markers CD45RO/CCR7/CD25/CD127/CD95/CD27 served to sort CD4+ naive, central memory, regulatory and stem cell-like memory cells. Purities in excess of 95% were seen in all sorted populations. The CDR3 is made up of 13 amino acids. Germline V gene lookup returns CDR1 SSHAT and CDR2 FNYEAQ (reference sequence).

Sequences were obtained from central memory CD4+ T cells from blood. This TCR was recovered from a man in his thirties or forties with type 1 diabetes. V is TRBV7-7 and J is TRBJ2-7, with 7 bases that match TRBD2. The CDR3 loop reads CASSPGGGDEQYF. The CDR3, as DNA: TGTGCTAGCAGCCCCGGGGGAGGGGACGAGCAGTACTTC.